The subject of this entry is one T cell receptor beta chain. J was trimmed by 0 bases and V by 4 bases; bases with no gene match: 2. Germline values: CDR1 SGHNT, CDR2 YYREEE (reference sequence). The length of the CDR3 is 15 residues. The protocol was immunoSEQ multiplex PCR, while the TCRdb copy is restricted to in-frame clones and leaves out a portion. Of over 200,000 clones listed, 83% are singletons. This record belongs to a study of blood T cell repertoires in COVID-19. The source material was peripheral blood. The rearrangement joins TRBV5-4 to TRBJ2-7, with 12 nucleotides matching TRBD1. The sequence was obtained from a woman aged 70-85 years with active or convalescent COVID-19. The CDR3 DNA sequence: TGTGCCAGCAGCCTGGGACAGGGGGCCTCCTACGAGCAGTACTTC. Encoded protein: CASSLGQGASYEQYF.